This entry lists 2 T cell receptor beta chains sequenced from one sample in a study of blood T cell repertoires in COVID-19 (dated by TCRdb to between 2020 and 2021). The library was prepared using the immunoSEQ multiplex PCR assay. This is the immuneACCESS table as TCRdb keeps it, with only in-frame sequences that have V and J called. A part of the clones is gone; compared with another copy, unresolved V genes explain less than half, and the rest is unexplained. The sample profile shows about 130,000 clones; less than 90% of them were found once. Roughly 30% of the sample is taken by the ten largest. Sequences were obtained from peripheral blood. These receptor sequences come from a woman of 80 years or more with acute or convalescent COVID-19.

This chain uses TRBV7-9 with TRBJ2-5; 15 nucleotides align to TRBD2. The junction had 11 bases not matched to a gene; V was cut back by 5 bases and J by 4 bases. The CDR3 length is 18 residues. Germline assignment: CDR1 SEHNR and CDR2 FQNEAQ (reference sequence). The CDR3 is CASSIRLRTSGGAETQYF. The CDR3 region has the DNA TGTGCCAGCAGCATCCGACTCAGGACTAGCGGGGGGGCAGAGACCCAGTACTTC.

The CDR3 nucleotides read TGTGCCAGCAGTCACCGCGGACAGGGTGAAAAACTGTTTTTT. Protein product: CASSHRGQGEKLFF. This chain links TRBV6-5 with TRBJ1-4; 8 positions match TRBD1. This CDR3 has 14 residues. Looked up from germline, CDR1 is MNHEY and CDR2 is SVGAGI. Trimming cost V 5 bases and J 7 bases; bases outside gene matches: 6.